This TCR beta chain came from a study of T cells in Graves' hyperthyroidism and ophthalmopathy (dated by TCRdb to between 2019 and 2020). The study in broad terms: Peripheral blood samples were taken at the time of initial diagnosis, prior to any treatment. TCR V-J signatures able to tell the groups apart were searched for in a discovery cohort of 90 to 100 patients, of whom fewer than 45 had Graves' ophthalmopathy and under 65 had stable Graves' hyperthyroidism. Prospective prediction of ophthalmopathy was tested in an independent validation cohort consisting of roughly 20 hyperthyroidism patients and 15 to 17 patients who later progressed to ophthalmopathy. The 90 to 100 discovery patients were randomly divided into training and test sets at a 7:3 ratio. In addition, the study compared T-cell repertoires in thyroid tissue and in blood from about 6 Graves' hyperthyroidism patients. Following sampling, methimazole starting at 30 mg daily was given to hyperthyroidism patients, and high-dose intravenous methylprednisolone was given to ophthalmopathy patients. According to the paper, TCR Vbeta CDR3 sequencing was carried out on around 140 peripheral blood samples, which came from around 43 ophthalmopathy, 70 to 80 hyperthyroidism and approximately 17 progressor patients. What the work shows at the level of the full study, not this receptor alone: Ophthalmopathy was separated from stable hyperthyroidism by a 13 V-J signature model, with approximately 89% sensitivity and 81% to 83% specificity obtained in cross-validation and 80%/75% obtained in testing. During validation, the model predicted progression to ophthalmopathy a median of approximately 6 months ahead of onset, with almost 71% sensitivity and less than 85% specificity. Most expanded thyroid clonotypes (frequency above 0.001) were also detected in blood, a finding suggesting that blood repertoires may reflect thyroid immune responses. No statistical method was used to fix the sample size in advance, and group allocation was not hidden from the investigators.

Ophthalmopathy patients had moderately to severely active disease, Clinical Activity Score of at least 3, NOSPECS grade of at least 4, and duration under 3 months. Exclusion was applied to patients with uncontrolled infections, other autoimmune diseases, pregnancy or lactation. Diagnoses were established on the basis of clinical symptoms, serum thyroxine and TRAb, thyroid ultrasound, and orbital computed tomography. PBMCs were isolated from approximately 10 ml of fresh peripheral blood by Ficoll-Paque density gradient centrifugation. Trizol reagent was used to extract total RNA, and RNA quality was then checked on an Agilent 2100 Bioanalyzer. Spanning cysteine to phenylalanine, the CDR3 consists of 14 amino acids. Of all the DNA, just the CDR3 is kept, 42 bases in frame from base 1. According to the germline V gene, CDR1 reads MNHNS and CDR2 reads SASEGT. Clipping removes 6 bases from V and 3 bases from J, with 4 as the unmatched junction base count.

Amplification of TCR beta CDR3 regions was carried out from RNA transcripts. A first-round RT-PCR of the TCR CDR3 used the HTBI primer set with the Qiagen OneStep RT-PCR kit. Libraries were constructed in a second round of multiplex PCR, after which size selection and purification were carried out. The libraries were sequenced on an Illumina HiSeq2000 using paired-end 100 bp reads. Concerning the study's data processing: SOAPnuke was used to process the raw data, removing reads that contained adapters or uncalled bases, had a mean Phred below 15, or lacked an exact match to the constant primer or identifier. High-quality paired reads were merged with COPE v1.2.5, and unique nucleotide sequences were defined as clonotypes. MiTCR v1.1 was used to align clonotypes to the IMGT TRBV, TRBD and TRBJ reference segments. Analysis was restricted to V-J combinations with a frequency above 0.0001, which covered about 99% of repertoires. A TCS score was defined as the ratio between F50 (clonal expansion) and ExV (chaos), using BLOSUM62-based TCRdist between CDR3 peptides within each V-J. Welch's t-statistics and random forest reduced 514 V-J features to roughly 13, which were used in a naive Bayes classifier (R e1071). TCRdb took the public reads, trimmed them with fastp at Q25, ran MiXCR for clone calling and kept in-frame beta chains. One record per CDR3 amino acid sequence lists the most common genes and DNA. The V and J calls and clone size are TCRdb's, not the authors'. The sample includes 400,000 to 500,000 distinct CDR3 sequences, with 14% to 15% observed a single time. The top ten constitute less than 15% of the sample.

This clonotype was recorded many times. The specificity of this receptor is unknown. There are no base qualities to consult, and no much larger clone falls within one base. The chain is assembled from TRBV6-1 and TRBJ2-3; the central 9 bases match TRBD1. The clonotype was recovered from a man aged 18 to 29 with Graves' ophthalmopathy. Source material: blood. The bases are TGTGCCAGCAGGTCCGGGACAGGGACAGATACGCAGTATTTT. Its translation is CASRSGTGTDTQYF.